Presented here are 26 T cell receptor beta chains from one specimen sequenced in a study of PD-1 blockade in classical Hodgkin lymphoma. Method: immunoSEQ multiplex PCR; TCRdb's copy keeps in-frame clones and lacks some. Found here are more than 30,000 clones, around 76% of them singletons; the top ten hold roughly 15%. Each and every patient relapsed after autologous stem cell transplantation, and patients got differing brentuximab vedotin exposure. Sequenced here: peripheral blood mononuclear cells (PBMCs), sampled before the second cycle of nivolumab. Receptor source: a human donor with classical Hodgkin lymphoma.

The CDR3 sequence is CASSRNRGSQETQYF. The CDR3 coding sequence is TGCGCCAGCAGCCGTAACAGGGGTTCCCAAGAGACCCAGTACTTC. The rearrangement links TRBV5-1 to TRBJ2-5; TRBD1 aligns across 7 bases. Germline loops: CDR1 SGHRS, CDR2 YFSETQ. The CDR3 has 15 amino acids. V shed 4 bases and J 1 base; nucleotides not matched to a gene: 7.

The CDR3 DNA sequence: TGTGCCAGCAGCCCTCGACAGGGGGGGACTGAAGCTTTCTTT. Amino acids: CASSPRQGGTEAFF. This sequence joins TRBV7-8 and TRBJ1-1; 9 bases fit TRBD1. Germline V CDR1 and CDR2: SGHVS, FQNEAQ. Germline trimming cut 5 bases from V and 5 bases from J; bases unmatched to any gene: 6. The CDR3 length is 14 residues. Drawing the rest from reference TRBV7-8 and TRBJ1-1, the complete variable domain is GAGVSQSPRYKVAKRGQDVALRCDPISGHVSLFWYQQALGQGPEFLTYFQNEAQLDKSGLPSDRFFAERPEGSVSTLKIQRTQQEDSAVYLCASSPRQGGTEAFFGQGTRLTVV.

The chain employs TRBV27 and TRBJ1-1, with 8 bases matching TRBD1. This CDR3 comprises 17 residues. Looked up from germline, CDR1 is MNHEY and CDR2 is SMNVEV (reference sequence). The ends lost 2 bases at V and 4 bases at J; junction bases unmatched: 12. The CDR3 here is CASSLVLRGRRGTEAFF. For the CDR3, the DNA is TGTGCCAGCAGTTTAGTCCTCAGGGGGCGGAGGGGCACTGAAGCTTTCTTT.

This chain connects TRBV5-1 to TRBJ2-3, with D hard to call. The CDR3 has 14 amino acids. Germline-derived CDR1 and CDR2 are SGHRS and YFSETQ. Trimming removed 8 bases from V and 0 bases from J, with 13 bases in between. The CDR3 reads CASGIGPSTDTQYF. The CDR3 bases are TGCGCCAGTGGGATCGGACCTAGCACAGATACGCAGTATTTT.

This chain links TRBV7-9 with TRBJ2-3; unclear D gene. CDR1 is SEHNR and CDR2 is FQNEAQ in the germline V gene (reference sequence). This CDR3 has 12 residues. V shed 5 bases and J shed 5 bases, with 8 bases lying between them. CDR3 amino acids: CASSHGRDTQYF. The CDR3 DNA reads TGTGCCAGCAGCCACGGGCGAGATACGCAGTATTTT.

CDR3 nucleotides: TGTGCCAGCAGTGAAGGTCCAGGGCTTGGGCCCCAGCATTTT. Protein product: CASSEGPGLGPQHF. This rearrangement joins TRBV2 to TRBJ1-5; D may be TRBD1 (5 bases). The CDR3 sequence is 14 residues long. V lost 1 base to trimming and J lost 9 bases, with 13 bases between them. Germline assignment: CDR1 SNHLY and CDR2 FYNNEI.

CDR3 loop: CASSIAGQGDFHEQYF. For the CDR3, the DNA is TGTGCCAGTAGTATAGCGGGACAGGGGGATTTTCACGAGCAGTACTTC. The chain carries TRBV19 and TRBJ2-7; the match to TRBD1 covers 11 bases. V was clipped by 1 base and J by 5 bases; unmatched bases: 7. The length of the CDR3 is 16 residues. Germline V gene sequence: CDR1 LNHDA, CDR2 SQIVND (reference sequence).

This clone appeared a single time. This chain uses TRBV4-3 with TRBJ1-2, with 7 bases identical to TRBD1. Germline trimming cut 4 bases from V and 2 bases from J; bases unmatched to any gene: 7. This CDR3 has 15 amino acids. Per the germline V gene, CDR1 is LGHNA and CDR2 is YSLEER. The DNA of the CDR3 is TGCGCCAGCAGCCCCGGGGACAGCCGCAACTATGGCTACACCTTC. Its translation: CASSPGDSRNYGYTF.

This sequence joins TRBV10-2 and TRBJ2-7, with TRBD2 matching 7 bases. CDR3 length equals 18 residues. Germline assignment: CDR1 WSHSY and CDR2 SAAADI. J lost 1 base, V lost 5 bases, and 17 bases had no gene match. CDR3 protein: CASSRWGGDPSESYEQYF. In nucleotides, the CDR3 is TGCGCCAGCAGTAGGTGGGGGGGGGACCCCTCAGAGTCCTACGAGCAGTACTTC.

This clone was counted a single time. This chain joins TRBV14 and TRBJ2-5, with 7 bases that match TRBD1. The CDR3 has 18 amino acids. The V gene end was trimmed by 4 bases and the J gene end by 3 bases; junction bases not matched to a gene: 17. The germline gives CDR1 SGHDN, CDR2 FVKESK. CDR3 sequence reads: CASSPRQGARLGEETQYF. CDR3 nucleotide sequence: TGTGCCAGCAGCCCGAGACAGGGCGCAAGGTTGGGGGAAGAGACCCAGTACTTC.

The V call is TRBV12-5, the J call TRBJ2-3; a weak D match, TRBD1 (5 bases). The ends were cut back, 3 bases at V and 1 base at J, with 5 bases in the middle. CDR3 length equals 13 residues. Germline CDR1 reads LGHNT; CDR2 reads FRNRAP. CDR3 in DNA: TGTGCTAGTGGTTTAGGGGGCACAGATACGCAGTATTTT. Amino acids: CASGLGGTDTQYF.

The rearrangement uses TRBV7-2 and TRBJ2-3, with TRBD2 identical over 9 bases. This CDR3 has 16 amino acids. Unmatched junction bases numbered 5, after V lost 4 bases and J lost 0 bases. Germline loops: CDR1 SGHTA, CDR2 FQGNSA. In DNA form, the CDR3 reads TGTGCCAGCAGCTATCCTAGCGGGGCTAGCACAGATACGCAGTATTTT. Its protein is CASSYPSGASTDTQYF.

The chain employs TRBV6-1 and TRBJ2-1; D is perhaps TRBD2 (6 bases). Trimming removed 3 bases at V and 9 bases at J, with 12 bases between. This CDR3 has 13 residues. The germline V gene encodes CDR1 MNHNS and CDR2 SASEGT. The CDR3 nucleotides read TGTGCCAGCAGTGACCTGACTAGGTCTGAGCAGTTCTTC. Residues: CASSDLTRSEQFF.

This clone showed up just once. The chain carries TRBV11-1 and TRBJ2-2; 8 bases match TRBD2. Germline-derived CDR1 and CDR2 are SGHAT and FQDESV (reference sequence). Trimming at V came to 5 bases and at J to 4 bases, leaving 9 bases not matched to a gene. The CDR3 contains 16 residues. CDR3 in amino acids: CASSPRGGQGTGELFF. The CDR3 coding sequence is TGTGCCAGCAGCCCGCGCGGGGGGCAGGGCACCGGGGAGCTGTTTTTT.

This clone has only one observation. This sequence joins TRBV5-6 and TRBJ1-6; tentative D call: TRBD1 (5 bases). The CDR3 runs 16 residues. Germline-derived CDR1 and CDR2 are SGHDT and YYEEEE. Trimming took off 4 bases at V and 4 bases at J, with 15 bases between the two ends. The CDR3 coding sequence is TGTGCCAGCAGCCCCCGGGACGGACCTTATAATTCACCCCTCCACTTT. Protein product: CASSPRDGPYNSPLHF.

By sample fraction, this clone is medium-sized. The V gene is TRBV5-1, the J gene TRBJ2-3, with 7 positions matching TRBD1. The V gene end was trimmed by 4 bases and the J gene end by 2 bases; junction bases not matched to a gene: 4. The CDR3 covers 14 residues. Per germline, CDR1 SGHRS and CDR2 YFSETQ. For the CDR3, the DNA is TGCGCCAGCAGCGCACAGGGGCACACAGATACGCAGTATTTT. Translating gives CASSAQGHTDTQYF.

The rearrangement joins TRBV7-3 to TRBJ2-5; TRBD2 might be the D (5 bases). Germline V gives CDR1 SGHTA, CDR2 FQGTGA. The CDR3 is 13 residues long. The V end was cut by 1 base, the J end by 7 bases, with 10 bases between. The CDR3 loop is CASSLRTSGTQYF. CDR3 coding DNA: TGTGCCAGCAGCTTAAGAACTAGTGGGACCCAGTACTTC.

The gene calls are TRBV7-9 and TRBJ2-2; D is unresolved. This CDR3 is 13 amino acids long. The germline V and J ends were trimmed by 4 bases and 5 bases, with 8 bases remaining between them. Germline V gene lookup returns CDR1 SEHNR and CDR2 FQNEAQ (reference sequence). CDR3: CASSWVDTGELFF. CDR3 in DNA: TGTGCCAGCAGCTGGGTGGATACCGGGGAGCTGTTTTTT.

The chain has TRBV9 and TRBJ2-3; no clear D. V lost 3 bases, J lost 2 bases, and 19 bases lay in between. CDR3 length: 17 amino acids. Germline loops: CDR1 SGDLS, CDR2 YYNGEE. The CDR3 loop is CASSEPLDGPYTDTQYF. For the CDR3, the DNA is TGTGCCAGCAGCGAACCCCTGGACGGACCCTACACAGATACGCAGTATTTT.

J is TRBJ2-7 and V is TRBV7-2; TRBD1 matches 9 bases. The V segment lost 6 bases and the J segment 7 bases; nucleotides outside the gene matches: 7. The CDR3 consists of 13 residues. Looked up from germline, CDR1 is SGHTA and CDR2 is FQGNSA. This CDR3 reads CASSRGQGGEQYF. CDR3 bases: TGTGCCAGCAGTAGGGGACAGGGAGGAGAGCAGTACTTC.

A single count supports this clone. V gene TRBV9 combines with J gene TRBJ2-5, with 10 positions matching TRBD2. The J segment lost 5 bases and the V segment lost 0 bases, leaving 10 bases of the junction unmatched. CDR3 length: 17 amino acids. Germline lookup yields CDR1 SGDLS and CDR2 YYNGEE. The CDR3 reads CASSVGYLAGALETQYF. The CDR3 DNA reads as TGTGCCAGCAGCGTAGGGTATCTAGCGGGGGCCCTGGAGACCCAGTACTTC.

A single count supports this clone. The chain carries TRBV29-1 and TRBJ2-2; tentatively, D is TRBD1 (5 bases). Deletions cut 4 bases from V and 6 bases from J, with 15 bases between. There are 14 residues in the CDR3. Germline V gene lookup returns CDR1 SQVTM and CDR2 ANQGSEA. CDR3 region: CSVAESRGAGELFF. The CDR3 coding sequence is TGCAGCGTTGCAGAATCTAGGGGTGCCGGGGAGCTGTTTTTT.

The chain carries TRBV2 and TRBJ1-6, with 7 bases that match TRBD1. The CDR3 is 16 amino acids. In germline, CDR1 is SNHLY, CDR2 FYNNEI. The junction had 8 bases not matched to a gene; V was cut back by 4 bases and J by 5 bases. CDR3 nucleotides: TGTGCCAGCAGTGGTGCCCCGGGACAGAATAATTCACCCCTCCACTTT. Translated: CASSGAPGQNNSPLHF.

There are a few counts of this clone. This chain uses TRBV19 with TRBJ2-7, with unresolved D. V gave up 1 base and J gave up 0 bases, with 7 bases separating them. The CDR3 is 14 amino acids. The germline V gene encodes CDR1 LNHDA and CDR2 SQIVND (reference sequence). The CDR3 nucleotides are TGTGCCAGTAGTATAGGTGTTCCCTCCTACGAGCAGTACTTC. Protein sequence: CASSIGVPSYEQYF. The whole variable domain, remainder taken from reference TRBV19 and TRBJ2-7, is DGGITQSPKYLFRKEGQNVTLSCEQNLNHDAMYWYRQDPGQGLRLIYYSQIVNDFQKGDIAEGYSVSREKKESFPLTVTSAQKNPTAFYLCASSIGVPSYEQYFGPGTRLTVT.

This chain joins TRBV7-9 and TRBJ2-3, with D possibly being TRBD2 (5 bases). The CDR3 totals 16 residues. The germline gives CDR1 SEHNR, CDR2 FQNEAQ (reference sequence). Trimming took 4 bases from V and 6 from J, leaving 20 bases between them. The chain's CDR3 is CASSYDLAAGGDTQYF. CDR3 nucleotide sequence: TGTGCCAGCAGCTATGATCTGGCGGCGGGCGGGGATACGCAGTATTTT. The full variable domain, completed using reference TRBV7-9 and TRBJ2-3, is DTGVSQNPRHKITKRGQNVTFRCDPISEHNRLYWYRQTLGQGPEFLTYFQNEAQLEKSRLLSDRFSAERPKGSFSTLEIQRTEQGDSAMYLCASSYDLAAGGDTQYFGPGTRLTVL.

This clone was picked up one time. The chain uses TRBV4-3 and TRBJ1-5; D remains ambiguous. The CDR3 length is 14 residues. V was clipped by 0 bases and J by 7 bases, with 10 bases between them. Germline values: CDR1 LGHNA, CDR2 YSLEER. DNA for the CDR3: TGCGCCAGCAGCCAAGACGTAGGGAGCCAGCCCCAGCATTTT. Its protein product is CASSQDVGSQPQHF.